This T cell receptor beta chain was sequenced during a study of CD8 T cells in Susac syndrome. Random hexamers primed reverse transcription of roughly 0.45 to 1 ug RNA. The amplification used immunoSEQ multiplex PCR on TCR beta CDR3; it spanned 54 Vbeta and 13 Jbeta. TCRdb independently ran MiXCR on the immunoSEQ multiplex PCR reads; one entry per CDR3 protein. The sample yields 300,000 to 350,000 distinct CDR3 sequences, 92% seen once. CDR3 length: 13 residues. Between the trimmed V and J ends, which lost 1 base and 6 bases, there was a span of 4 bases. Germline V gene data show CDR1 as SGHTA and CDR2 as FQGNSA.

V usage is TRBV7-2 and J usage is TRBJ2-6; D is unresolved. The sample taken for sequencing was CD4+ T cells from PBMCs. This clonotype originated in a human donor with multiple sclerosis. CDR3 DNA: TGTGCCAGCAGCTTAGTTCCGGCCAACGTCCTGACTTTC. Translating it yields CASSLVPANVLTF.